This entry is about one TCR beta chain. No antigen is known for it. The data are from a study of OX40 agonist ivuxolimab in advanced cancers. The overall study: Partial responses occurred in Three dose-escalation patients, one with hepatocellular carcinoma and two with cutaneous melanoma.

Study findings and constraints: Certain nonresponders likewise exhibited a low normalized T-cell clonal expansion. Both CD4+ and CD8+ T cell populations in blood had undergone clonal expansion by week 6 at 0.1 to 3.0 mg/kg.

The ends lost 7 bases at V and 6 bases at J; junction bases unmatched: 11. The CDR3 is made up of 14 amino acids. Germline CDR1 MNHNS, CDR2 SASEGT. TCRdb's table, derived via immunoSEQ multiplex PCR, lists solely in-frame clones and lacks some. The table has under 35,000 clones, 82% seen once. The V call is TRBV6-1, the J call TRBJ2-7; TRBD1 aligns across 8 bases. The source is an adult with an advanced solid tumor such as melanoma, head and neck, liver or kidney cancer. The sequencing here drew on CD4+ or CD8+ T cells sorted from blood, taken in a trial of the OX40 agonist ivuxolimab. CDR3 bases: TGTGCCAGCATTCCGGGACAGGCGTCCCGCGAGCAGTACTTC. It encodes CASIPGQASREQYF.